These 32 T cell receptor beta chains share one sample of origin, sequenced in a study of control samples from healthy donors and cancer patients. Libraries were prepared by immunoSEQ multiplex PCR; TCRdb keeps only in-frame clonotypes and omits some of them. The sample carries under 150,000 clones, approximately 89% recorded once. The source material was blood. The receptors stem from a man aged 55 to 69 in good health.

This chain connects TRBV6-6 to TRBJ1-2, with 7 bases fitting TRBD1. The CDR3 extends over 15 amino acids. The V gene's germline CDR1 is MNHNY and CDR2 SVGAGI (reference sequence). The V gene end was trimmed by 6 bases and the J gene end by 4 bases; junction bases not matched to a gene: 11. The CDR3 DNA sequence: TGTGCCAGCAGCCCCGGTTGGGACAGTGGCTATGGCTACACCTTC. It encodes CASSPGWDSGYGYTF.

V usage is TRBV5-1 and J usage is TRBJ2-2; D not certain. From germline, CDR1 is SGHRS and CDR2 YFSETQ. The CDR3 sequence is 14 residues long. Trimming pared 2 bases from V and 4 bases from J, leaving 9 bases between. The CDR3 DNA follows: TGCGCCAGCAGCTTCCAATATACCACCGGGGAGCTGTTTTTT. Its translation: CASSFQYTTGELFF.

This clone was recorded only once. The chain has TRBV6-5 and TRBJ1-1; D gene ambiguous. The V gene lost 6 bases and the J gene lost 0 bases, with 14 bases spanning the gap. Germline V gene sequence: CDR1 MNHEY, CDR2 SVGAGI. The length of the CDR3 is 15 residues. The CDR3 DNA is TGTGCCAGCAGGAGGACCTATCAGGTGAACACTGAAGCTTTCTTT. Translating gives CASRRTYQVNTEAFF.

This clone appeared once. The rearrangement joins TRBV5-5 to TRBJ1-5; perhaps TRBD1 as D (5 bases). Germline CDR1 and CDR2: SGHKS and YYEKEE (reference sequence). This CDR3 contains 14 residues. Deletions cut 1 base from V and 4 bases from J, with 9 bases between. CDR3 sequence (DNA): TGTGCCAGCAGCTTGCCGGGGGGGAATCAGCCCCAGCATTTT. This codes for CASSLPGGNQPQHF.

The chain combines TRBV7-8 with TRBJ2-7; the D is unclear. The CDR3 loop spans 13 amino acids. CDR1 SGHVS and CDR2 FQNEAQ come from the germline V gene. V gave up 1 base and J gave up 1 base, with 5 bases separating them. CDR3 bases: TGTGCCAGCAGCTTAGTAGAGTCCTACGAGCAGTACTTC. This codes for CASSLVESYEQYF.

The chain recombines TRBV27 with TRBJ2-3; 7 bases align to TRBD1. J lost 4 bases, V lost 6 bases, and 13 bases had no gene match. This CDR3 region has 16 residues. Germline V gives CDR1 MNHEY, CDR2 SMNVEV (reference sequence). CDR3 protein: CASRPQTGFGADTQYF. As DNA, the CDR3 is TGTGCCAGCAGACCCCAGACAGGGTTCGGGGCAGATACGCAGTATTTT.

The chain employs TRBV5-1 and TRBJ2-1; 8 bases are shared with TRBD2. The CDR3 consists of 12 residues. CDR1 and CDR2 (germline): SGHRS, YFSETQ. V lost 4 bases, J lost 9 bases, and 3 bases stayed unmatched. CDR3 region: CASSALAGEQFF. As DNA, the CDR3 is TGCGCCAGCAGCGCCCTAGCGGGTGAGCAGTTCTTC.

This chain joins TRBV10-1 and TRBJ2-5; TRBD1 is a possible D gene (6 bases). The CDR3 spans 18 residues. CDR1 is WNHNN and CDR2 is SYGVQD in the germline V gene (reference sequence). V lost 3 bases, J lost 1 base, and 21 bases lay in between. As DNA, the CDR3 is TGCGCCAGCAGTGAAGGGGGAAAAATCCTAGACTTCCAAGAGACCCAGTACTTC. It codes for CASSEGGKILDFQETQYF.

This chain connects TRBV6-5 to TRBJ1-5; tentative D call: TRBD1 (5 bases). The length of the CDR3 is 14 residues. Germline CDR1 and CDR2: MNHEY and SVGAGI. V lost 10 bases to trimming and J lost 2 bases, with 15 bases between them. This CDR3 reads CATLRRDGNQPQHF. CDR3 sequence (DNA): TGTGCCACCCTCCGCCGGGACGGCAATCAGCCCCAGCATTTT.

The rearrangement uses TRBV28 and TRBJ2-7, with D perhaps matching TRBD2 (6 bases). Germline lookup yields CDR1 MDHEN and CDR2 SYDVKM. Trimming shortened V by 6 bases and J by 6 bases, and 24 bases separated the two germline ends. The CDR3 runs 16 residues. The CDR3 sequence: CASRSLASPVSGEQYF. In DNA form, the CDR3 reads TGTGCCAGCAGGTCACTAGCTTCTCCTGTGTCGGGCGAGCAGTACTTC.

The rearrangement joins TRBV5-1 to TRBJ1-4; no definite D call. Germline CDR1 and CDR2: SGHRS and YFSETQ. The V gene lost 2 bases and the J gene lost 0 bases, with 8 bases spanning the gap. The CDR3 sequence is 15 residues long. CDR3 sequence reads: CASSFGQSTNEKLFF. The CDR3 DNA reads TGCGCCAGCAGCTTTGGGCAGTCAACTAATGAAAAACTGTTTTTT. Supplemented by reference TRBV5-1 and TRBJ1-4, the full variable domain reads KAGVTQTPRYLIKTRGQQVTLSCSPISGHRSVSWYQQTPGQGLQFLFEYFSETQRNKGNFPGRFSGRQFSNSRSEMNVSTLELGDSALYLCASSFGQSTNEKLFFGSGTQLSVL.

This clone came up once. The chain uses TRBV3-1 (or the pseudogene TRBV3-2) and TRBJ1-2, with TRBD1 as a possible D gene (5 bases). Germline V gives CDR1 LGHDT, CDR2 YNNKEL (reference sequence). CDR3 length: 15 residues. V dropped 0 bases and J dropped 4 bases, with 12 bases sitting between them. CDR3 in amino acids: CASSQDEGRAYGYTF. The DNA of the CDR3 is TGTGCCAGCAGCCAAGATGAAGGCAGGGCCTATGGCTACACCTTC.

A few counts support this clone. This chain connects TRBV5-5 to TRBJ1-1; D is possibly TRBD1 (5 bases). Germline CDR1 reads SGHKS; CDR2 reads YYEKEE (reference sequence). V was cut by 3 bases and J by 0 bases, with 9 bases left in between. The CDR3 length is 14 residues. CDR3 protein: CASSWDVLNTEAFF. In nucleotides, the CDR3 is TGTGCCAGCAGCTGGGACGTTCTGAACACTGAAGCTTTCTTT.

The chain couples TRBV5-1 to TRBJ1-2; no definite D call. With 6 bases removed from V and 5 bases from J, the gap between germline ends came to 17 bases. Germline V gives CDR1 SGHRS, CDR2 YFSETQ. This CDR3 has 14 amino acids. CDR3 coding DNA: TGCGCCAGCACCCATTCCGGCGAAATTTATGGCTACACCTTC. It specifies CASTHSGEIYGYTF.

J is TRBJ1-1 and V is TRBV4-1; no clear D gene. Germline assignment: CDR1 MGHRA and CDR2 YSYEKL. Trimming shortened V by 3 bases and J by 3 bases, and 11 bases separated the two germline ends. The length of the CDR3 is 14 residues. In DNA, the CDR3 is TGCGCCAGCAGCCAGTTAGGACGGGACACTGAAGCTTTCTTT. It encodes CASSQLGRDTEAFF.

The chain recombines TRBV6-5 with TRBJ1-5, with a tentative D call TRBD1 (6 bases). The CDR3 length is 14 residues. Germline lookup yields CDR1 MNHEY and CDR2 SVGAGI. V lost 8 bases and J 0 bases, leaving 11 bases between the germline ends. The CDR3 loop is CASCKDSSNQPQHF. Here the CDR3 DNA reads TGTGCCAGCTGCAAGGACAGTAGCAATCAGCCCCAGCATTTT.

This clone was seen just once. This chain uses TRBV7-6 with TRBJ1-1, with D possibly being TRBD1 (5 bases). This CDR3 contains 13 residues. V lost 5 bases and J 4 bases, leaving 11 bases between the germline ends. From germline, CDR1 is SGHVS and CDR2 FNYEAQ. CDR3 sequence reads: CASSRVRGTEAFF. In nucleotides, the CDR3 is TGTGCCAGCAGCCGAGTTAGGGGCACTGAAGCTTTCTTT.

Regarding this clone: At one boundary the junction diverges from the germline segment, which might be a read error. V and J are TRBV7-9 and TRBJ2-7, with a possible D match to TRBD2 (6 bases). The CDR3 length is 11 residues. Germline V gives CDR1 SEHNR, CDR2 FQNEAQ (reference sequence). DNA of the CDR3: TGTGCCAGCAGCTTAGGGGGTAGGGAGGACTTC. Translated: CASSLGGREDF. The full variable domain, its missing parts supplied by reference TRBV7-9 and TRBJ2-7, is DTGVSQNPRHKITKRGQNVTFRCDPISEHNRLYWYRQTLGQGPEFLTYFQNEAQLEKSRLLSDRFSAERPKGSFSTLEIQRTEQGDSAMYLCASSLGGREDFGPGTRLTVT.

V usage is TRBV5-1 and J usage is TRBJ1-6; unclear D gene. The ends were cut back, 1 base at V and 10 bases at J, with 6 bases in the middle. Germline V CDR1 and CDR2: SGHRS, YFSETQ. The length of the CDR3 is 12 residues. CDR3 nucleotides: TGCGCCAGCAGCTTGCCGGGCTCACCCCTCCACTTT. This sequence encodes CASSLPGSPLHF. Variable domain in full (rest from reference TRBV5-1 and TRBJ1-6): KAGVTQTPRYLIKTRGQQVTLSCSPISGHRSVSWYQQTPGQGLQFLFEYFSETQRNKGNFPGRFSGRQFSNSRSEMNVSTLELGDSALYLCASSLPGSPLHFGNGTRLTVT.

This chain joins TRBV28 and TRBJ1-1; weak D call: TRBD1 (5 bases). The germline V gene encodes CDR1 MDHEN and CDR2 SYDVKM. The CDR3 consists of 14 residues. The V end was cut by 8 bases, the J end by 8 bases, with 21 bases between. The CDR3 region has the DNA TGTGCCAGCTTCCGTATACCAGGAACAGGAGAAGCTTTCTTT. Protein sequence: CASFRIPGTGEAFF.

CDR3 protein: CASSLAGARETQYF. For the CDR3, the DNA is TGTGCCAGCAGCTTAGCGGGGGCCAGGGAGACCCAGTACTTC. This chain uses TRBV7-6 with TRBJ2-5; TRBD1 is a possible D gene (6 bases). The germline V and J ends were trimmed by 0 bases and 5 bases, with 10 bases remaining between them. Per germline, CDR1 SGHVS and CDR2 FNYEAQ. CDR3 length: 14 residues. The whole variable domain, remainder taken from reference TRBV7-6 and TRBJ2-5, is GAGVSQSPRYKVTKRGQDVALRCDPISGHVSLYWYRQALGQGPEFLTYFNYEAQQDKSGLPNDRFSAERPEGSISTLTIQRTEQRDSAMYRCASSLAGARETQYFGPGTRLLVL.

The rearrangement uses TRBV13 and TRBJ1-3, with 8 bases fitting TRBD1. Germline CDR1 reads PRHDT; CDR2 reads FYEKMQ (reference sequence). V dropped 5 bases and J dropped 2; count of bases not matched to a gene: 2. The CDR3 length is 14 residues. The CDR3, as DNA: TGTGCCAGCAGCCTACAGGGGGCTGGAAACACCATATATTTT. This gives the protein CASSLQGAGNTIYF.

The rearrangement links TRBV13 to TRBJ2-3; TRBD2 matches 7 bases. Germline V lookup: CDR1 PRHDT, CDR2 FYEKMQ (reference sequence). J was trimmed by 1 base and V by 4 bases; bases with no gene match: 8. This CDR3 is 16 amino acids long. CDR3 in DNA: TGTGCCAGCAGCTCCGGGACTATCGTGGGCACAGATACGCAGTATTTT. Translated, it gives CASSSGTIVGTDTQYF.

This chain uses TRBV2 with TRBJ2-1; tentatively, D is TRBD2 (7 bases). Germline V lookup: CDR1 SNHLY, CDR2 FYNNEI. Trimming removed 9 bases from V and 6 bases from J, with 21 bases in between. The CDR3 spans 15 residues. This chain's CDR3 is CARRGGTQGINEQFF. The CDR3 coding sequence is TGTGCCAGGAGGGGGGGGACCCAGGGGATCAATGAGCAGTTCTTC.

The rearrangement joins TRBV6-5 to TRBJ1-5, with 7 bases matching TRBD1. The V gene end was trimmed by 10 bases and the J gene end by 8 bases; junction bases not matched to a gene: 5. Germline CDR1 reads MNHEY; CDR2 reads SVGAGI. The CDR3 length is 11 residues. The CDR3 DNA is TGTGCCACTGGGCAGGGGGAGCCCCAGCATTTT. Translating gives CATGQGEPQHF.

The chain links TRBV18 to TRBJ2-5; 9 bases are shared with TRBD1. After removal of 0 bases from V and 4 bases from J, the junction contained 3 bases not matched to a gene. Germline lookup yields CDR1 KGHSH and CDR2 LQKENI. The CDR3 has 15 residues. This chain's CDR3 is CASSPPTGGGETQYF. The CDR3 DNA sequence: TGTGCCAGCTCACCACCTACAGGGGGCGGAGAGACCCAGTACTTC.

The V and J genes are TRBV5-1 and TRBJ2-3; 11 nucleotides align to TRBD2. The CDR3 extends over 15 amino acids. Germline CDR1 SGHRS, CDR2 YFSETQ. With 0 bases clipped from V and 5 bases from J, the junction kept 2 bases outside the gene matches. CDR3 sequence: CASSLGTSGGDTQYF. The CDR3 bases are TGCGCCAGCAGCTTGGGAACTAGCGGGGGAGATACGCAGTATTTT.

The V call is TRBV4-1, the J call TRBJ1-6, with D unresolved. Trimming removed 0 bases from V and 5 bases from J, with 11 bases in between. There are 16 residues in the CDR3. The germline gives CDR1 MGHRA, CDR2 YSYEKL. CDR3 amino acids: CASSQEREVHNSPLHF. CDR3 bases: TGCGCCAGCAGCCAAGAAAGAGAGGTCCATAATTCACCCCTCCACTTT.

V usage is TRBV6-5 and J usage is TRBJ2-7, with TRBD1 matching over 7 bases. In germline, CDR1 is MNHEY, CDR2 SVGAGI. The junction had 6 bases not matched to a gene; V was cut back by 2 bases and J by 5 bases. This CDR3 spans 14 amino acids. The CDR3 coding sequence is TGTGCCAGCAGTTACGTACAGGGGTTGCACGAGCAGTACTTC. The encoded protein is CASSYVQGLHEQYF.

The chain has TRBV28 and TRBJ1-2; 7 bases are a match to TRBD1. The junction had 4 bases not matched to a gene; V was cut back by 10 bases and J by 5 bases. The CDR3 length is 11 residues. Germline lookup yields CDR1 MDHEN and CDR2 SYDVKM. This CDR3 reads CATQGGYGYTF. CDR3 sequence (DNA): TGTGCCACCCAGGGGGGGTATGGCTACACCTTC.

The chain joins TRBV2 to TRBJ2-3; D is perhaps TRBD1 or TRBD2 (5 bases each). The germline V and J ends were trimmed by 4 bases and 4 bases, with 9 bases remaining between them. Germline loops: CDR1 SNHLY, CDR2 FYNNEI. There are 13 residues in the CDR3. The DNA of the CDR3 is TGTGCCAGCAGTGTAGGGACCCCAGATACGCAGTATTTT. It encodes CASSVGTPDTQYF.

The V call is TRBV12-3 or TRBV12-4, the J call TRBJ2-5; no definite D call. Trimming removed 2 bases from V and 3 bases from J, with 7 bases in between. This CDR3 has 13 amino acids. CDR3 bases: TGTGCCAGCAGTTTATGGGCAGAAGAGACCCAGTACTTC. The encoded protein is CASSLWAEETQYF.